Listed below are T cell receptor beta chains from one sample, sequenced in a study of blood T cell repertoires in COVID-19. Profiling relied on immunoSEQ multiplex PCR, and the TCRdb table lists in-frame clones only, not all of them. The sample has some 150,000 clones, about 87% seen once. Sequences were obtained from peripheral blood. These receptors were obtained from a man in his fifties or sixties who had recovered from COVID-19. Both conserved end residues are trimmed from each CDR3. The order of the fields is J gene, V gene, clone size, CDR3 protein. Clone size, where shown, is once, few, many, or a class for clones that have expanded.

J: TRBJ2-2; V: TRBV7-2; size: .; CDR3: ASSLAGGGTGELF
J: TRBJ2-7; V: TRBV7-2; size: once; CDR3: ASSLGGARGTTYEQY
J: TRBJ2-5; V: TRBV2; size: .; CDR3: ATGGARLETQY
J: TRBJ2-3; V: TRBV7-9; size: .; CDR3: ASSLEGLGLATDTQY
J: TRBJ2-1; V: TRBV2; size: .; CDR3: ASSAAGGLSYNEQF
J: TRBJ2-7; V: TRBV11-2; size: .; CDR3: ASSLVLSGEYEQY
J: TRBJ2-2; V: TRBV7-9; size: .; CDR3: ASSFMMGQGPAGELF
J: TRBJ2-2; V: TRBV6-1; size: .; CDR3: ASSEVGRVAGELF
J: TRBJ2-2; V: TRBV4-1; size: .; CDR3: ASSQRLAGGQITAGELF
J: TRBJ1-5; V: TRBV12-3/TRBV12-4; size: .; CDR3: ASSLEGEPQH
J: TRBJ2-2; V: TRBV7-7; size: .; CDR3: ASSSGQGAIGELF
J: TRBJ2-3; V: TRBV11-2; size: .; CDR3: ASSLDRSTTQY
J: TRBJ1-5; V: TRBV9; size: .; CDR3: ASSDDSYSNQPQH
J: TRBJ1-2; V: TRBV5-6; size: .; CDR3: ASSIDRGLEYGYT
J: TRBJ1-3; V: TRBV4-1; size: .; CDR3: ASSQEGVPSGNTIY
J: TRBJ1-3; V: TRBV4-1; size: few; CDR3: ASSQDMAGDVGTIY
J: TRBJ2-5; V: TRBV29-1; size: .; CDR3: SVVLAGRETQY
J: TRBJ1-2; V: TRBV9; size: once; CDR3: ASSGTGSGNKGRGSNYGYT
J: TRBJ2-1; V: TRBV27; size: .; CDR3: ASSPTVYNEQF
J: TRBJ1-5; V: TRBV29-1; size: once; CDR3: SVGNGPDQPQH
J: TRBJ1-5; V: TRBV30; size: .; CDR3: AWGGTGNQPQH
J: TRBJ1-3; V: TRBV19; size: .; CDR3: ASSRDRGPGNTIY
J: TRBJ1-5; V: TRBV5-8; size: .; CDR3: ASNPQPGGGQPQH
J: TRBJ1-1; V: TRBV5-1; size: .; CDR3: ASSLALAGAEAF